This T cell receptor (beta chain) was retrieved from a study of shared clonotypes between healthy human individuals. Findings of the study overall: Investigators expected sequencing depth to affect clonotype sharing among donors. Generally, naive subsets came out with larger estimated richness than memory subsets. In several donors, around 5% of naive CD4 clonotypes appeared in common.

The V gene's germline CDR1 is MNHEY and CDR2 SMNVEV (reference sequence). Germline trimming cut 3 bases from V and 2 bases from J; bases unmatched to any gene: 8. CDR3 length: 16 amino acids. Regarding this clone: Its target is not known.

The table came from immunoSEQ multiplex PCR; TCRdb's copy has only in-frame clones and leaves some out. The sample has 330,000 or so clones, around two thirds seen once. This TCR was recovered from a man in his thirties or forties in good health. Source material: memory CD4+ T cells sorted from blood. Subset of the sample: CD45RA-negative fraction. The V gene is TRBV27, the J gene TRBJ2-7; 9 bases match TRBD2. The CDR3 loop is CASSFSLAGIPYEQYF. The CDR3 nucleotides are TGTGCCAGCAGTTTTTCCCTAGCGGGAATCCCCTACGAGCAGTACTTC.